This TCR beta chain is from a study of T cell repertoires in cytomegalovirus infection. Study summary: TCR beta signatures that were public indicated CMV infection and matching HLA type. Study-level results: Across the ex vivo response, the dominant clonotypes were HLA-C-restricted CMV-specific TCR beta clonotypes. There were carriers of CMV plus the relevant HLA, and cumulative public TCR beta family frequency identified them.

TCRdb recomputed calls from the reads with MiXCR, one row per CDR3 protein. The table includes about 300,000 distinct CDR3 sequences, about 9.2% detected once. After removal of 6 bases from V and 3 bases from J, the junction contained 4 bases not matched to a gene. In germline, CDR1 is MDHEN, CDR2 SYDVKM. This CDR3 contains 14 residues. This clonotype was recorded at least ten times. Its target is unknown. This chain uses TRBV28 with TRBJ1-5; 8 nucleotides align to TRBD1. This TCR was recovered from a human donor in good health (CMV status not recorded). Some clones in this sample may be carry-over from other donors' samples. The specimen was PBMCs. The CDR3 DNA sequence: TGTGCCAGCAGGTCGACAGGGGACAATCAGCCCCAGCATTTT. Translating gives CASRSTGDNQPQHF.